These 25 T cell receptor beta chains were all obtained from the same sample, sequenced in a study of identical twins. TCRdb itself ran the 5' RACE reads through MiXCR, one entry per CDR3 protein. The sample carries 420,000 or so distinct CDR3 sequences, under 20% recorded once. The sample was naive T cells sorted from blood. These receptors all stem from a man aged 45-65 years in good health.

The chain's CDR3 is CAIKGGSTDTQYF. CDR3 DNA: TGTGCCATCAAGGGCGGCAGCACAGATACGCAGTATTTT. The rearrangement joins TRBV10-3 to TRBJ2-3; D gene uncertain. This CDR3 has 13 residues. Trimming left V 7 bases short and J 0 bases short, with 8 bases between. From germline, CDR1 is ENHRY and CDR2 SYGVKD.

This clonotype appeared once. The rearrangement links TRBV30 to TRBJ2-3; unclear D gene. The CDR3 runs 12 residues. Germline CDR1 GTSNPN, CDR2 SVGIG (reference sequence). The V gene lost 2 bases and the J gene lost 6 bases, with 9 bases spanning the gap. The CDR3 bases are TGTGCCTGGAGTCTGCTAACGGATACGCAGTATTTT. The encoded protein is CAWSLLTDTQYF.

This clonotype was observed a handful of times. One end of the junction fails to match germline, which may point to a read error. This sequence joins TRBV12-3 or TRBV12-4 and TRBJ2-5; TRBD2 might be the D (6 bases). CDR3 length: 15 amino acids. For the CDR3, the DNA is TGTGCCAGCAGCCCCGGACTACCCGGGGAAGAGACCCAGTACTTT. This encodes CASSPGLPGEETQYF.

Ten or more counts support this clonotype. The J gene is TRBJ2-1, the V gene TRBV4-3, with 8 bases identical to TRBD2. This CDR3 has 18 amino acids. The V gene's germline CDR1 is LGHNA and CDR2 YSLEER. Losses at the gene ends were 1 base for V and 4 bases for J; bases not matched to a gene: 12. The CDR3 sequence is CASSQAVPGGGRYNEQFF. CDR3 DNA: TGCGCCAGCAGCCAAGCCGTCCCAGGCGGGGGGAGGTACAATGAGCAGTTCTTC.

The chain links TRBV11-2 to TRBJ1-1; tentatively, D is TRBD1 (6 bases). CDR3 length equals 16 residues. V was cut by 5 bases and J by 4 bases, with 20 bases left in between. The germline gives CDR1 SGHAT, CDR2 FQNNGV. Here the CDR3 reads CASSTRRGRSLTEAFF. CDR3 DNA: TGTGCCAGCAGCACACGCAGGGGCCGTTCTCTCACTGAAGCTTTCTTT.

The sample holds many counts of this clonotype. The rearrangement links TRBV6-1 to TRBJ1-1, with D hard to call. V was shortened by 7 bases and J by 3 bases, with 12 bases between the two germline ends. Germline V CDR1 and CDR2: MNHNS, SASEGT. The CDR3 spans 13 residues. The CDR3 DNA sequence: TGTGCCAGCACCGACGGCGGGCACACTGAAGCTTTCTTT. Encoded protein: CASTDGGHTEAFF.

This clonotype was detected many times. V usage is TRBV7-9 and J usage is TRBJ2-7; D gene ambiguous. The CDR3 sequence is 12 residues long. Looked up from germline, CDR1 is SEHNR and CDR2 is FQNEAQ (reference sequence). V gave up 4 bases and J gave up 3 bases, with 7 bases separating them. The DNA of the CDR3 is TGTGCCAGCAGCTCGACGGACTACGAGCAGTACTTC. As protein: CASSSTDYEQYF.

V and J are TRBV9 and TRBJ2-7, with D perhaps TRBD1 (6 bases). Per the germline V gene, CDR1 is SGDLS and CDR2 is YYNGEE. The CDR3 extends over 12 amino acids. Trimming removed 3 bases from V and 7 bases from J, with 11 bases in between. The CDR3 bases are TGTGCCAGCAGCGGCACCGGGACAGAGCAGTACTTC. Its translation is CASSGTGTEQYF.

This clonotype was counted only a few times. The chain links TRBV7-2 to TRBJ1-6; weak D call: TRBD1 (6 bases). V lost 5 bases and J 8 bases, leaving 13 bases between the germline ends. CDR1 is SGHTA and CDR2 is FQGNSA in the germline V gene. CDR3 length: 14 residues. This CDR3 is CASSPQGRYSPLHF. Here the CDR3 DNA reads TGTGCCAGCAGCCCTCAGGGGCGGTATTCACCCCTCCACTTT.

This clonotype was counted a few times. This rearrangement joins TRBV5-1 to TRBJ2-7; 12 bases fit TRBD1. V shed 4 bases, J shed 7 bases, and the junction held 9 bases outside the gene matches. This CDR3 has 15 residues. The germline CDR1 and CDR2 sequences are SGHRS and YFSETQ. CDR3 residues: CASSAPGQGAREQYF. The CDR3 nucleotides are TGCGCCAGCAGCGCCCCGGGACAGGGGGCGAGGGAGCAGTACTTC.

This clonotype was counted many times. The chain joins TRBV29-1 to TRBJ1-2; 7 bases match TRBD1. V shed 0 bases, J shed 3 bases, and the junction held 7 bases outside the gene matches. CDR3 length: 15 amino acids. Germline V CDR1 and CDR2: SQVTM, ANQGSEA. The CDR3 coding sequence is TGCAGCGTTGAAGAGGGATCTACAGGGGACTATGGCTACACCTTC. Amino acids: CSVEEGSTGDYGYTF.

The J gene is TRBJ2-1, the V gene TRBV10-3; 10 nucleotides match TRBD1. V shed 4 bases and J 2 bases; nucleotides not matched to a gene: 2. The CDR3 is 15 amino acids. Germline V gives CDR1 ENHRY, CDR2 SYGVKD. As DNA, the CDR3 is TGTGCCATCAGTGGCGGGACAGGGGCCTACAATGAGCAGTTCTTC. It specifies CAISGGTGAYNEQFF.

A word on this clonotype: At one of its ends the junction is not consistent with the germline gene, which may arise from a read error. The chain has TRBV7-7 and TRBJ2-5; 13 nucleotides line up with TRBD2. The CDR3 runs to 14 residues. Germline loops: CDR1 SSHAT, CDR2 FNYEAQ (reference sequence). Here the CDR3 DNA reads TGTGCTAGCAGCGGGACTAGCGGGGTGGAGACCCAGTACTTC. Protein product: CASSGTSGVETQYF.

There are many counts of this clonotype. The CDR3 DNA follows: TGTGCCAGCAGCCAAGAAAGTCCCCAACTCGTCGCCAAGGGGACCCAGTACTTC. Protein: CASSQESPQLVAKGTQYF. This sequence joins TRBV3-1 and TRBJ2-5; D gene unclear. The V end lost 0 bases, the J end lost 7 bases, and 24 bases lay between the germline ends. CDR1 is LGHDT and CDR2 is YNNKEL in the germline V gene (reference sequence). The CDR3 runs 18 residues.

This clonotype was seen a handful of times. This chain links TRBV6-6 with TRBJ2-7; a possible D gene is TRBD1 (6 bases). This CDR3 comprises 13 residues. The germline CDR1 and CDR2 sequences are MNHNY and SVGAGI (reference sequence). V was cut by 5 bases and J by 4 bases, with 12 bases left in between. CDR3 coding DNA: TGTGCCAGCAGTCCCGGGACACGTTACGAGCAGTACTTC. This translates into CASSPGTRYEQYF.

This clonotype was recorded a few times. CDR3 bases: TGTGCCAGCAGTGAAGAGGGTTACGAGCAGTACTTC. It translates to CASSEEGYEQYF. The V gene is TRBV6-1, the J gene TRBJ2-7; D is uncertain. Germline CDR1 MNHNS, CDR2 SASEGT. Trimming stripped 1 base from V and 4 bases from J, with 5 bases between. The CDR3 loop spans 12 amino acids.

Comment on this clonotype: A much larger clone lies one base from this, so it may be a read error. CDR3 sequence reads: CASSLLGLRVNQPLHF. DNA of the CDR3: TGTGCCAGCAGTTTATTGGGGTTAAGGGTCAATCAGCCCCTGCATTTT. V gene TRBV28 combines with J gene TRBJ1-5, with unresolved D. This CDR3 is built from 16 residues. CDR1 and CDR2 (germline): MDHEN, SYDVKM.

This clonotype was observed a few times. J is TRBJ2-7 and V is TRBV27, with 8 bases fitting TRBD2. With V trimmed by 6 bases and J by 3 bases, 10 bases remained unmatched. This CDR3 spans 15 amino acids. CDR1 and CDR2 from the germline V gene are MNHEY and SMNVEV (reference sequence). CDR3 region: CASSRGGFRGYEQYF. The CDR3 DNA reads TGTGCCAGCAGCCGGGGGGGTTTCAGGGGCTACGAGCAGTACTTC.

The V and J genes are TRBV7-9 and TRBJ2-2, with a possible D match to TRBD2 (6 bases). The CDR3 loop spans 15 amino acids. V gave up 3 bases and J gave up 6 bases, with 14 bases separating them. Germline V gene lookup returns CDR1 SEHNR and CDR2 FQNEAQ (reference sequence). The CDR3 region has the DNA TGTGCCAGCAGCTTCGGGACTCTCTTGGCCGGGGAGCTGTTTTTT. It yields the protein CASSFGTLLAGELFF.

There are many counts of this clonotype. The rearrangement links TRBV29-1 to TRBJ1-1, with TRBD1 identical over 8 bases. Losses at the gene ends were 7 bases for V and 1 base for J; bases not matched to a gene: 8. CDR1 and CDR2 (germline): SQVTM, ANQGSEA. The CDR3 is 14 amino acids. CDR3 loop: CSAETGVGNTEAFF. The DNA for the CDR3 is TGCAGCGCCGAGACAGGGGTTGGGAACACTGAAGCTTTCTTT.

Of note for this clonotype: The germline gene is not matched at one end of the junction; a read error may be the cause. The genes are TRBV6-5 and TRBJ2-7; D possibly corresponds to TRBD1 (6 bases). Per germline, CDR1 MNHEY and CDR2 SVGAGI. The CDR3 length is 12 residues. CDR3 protein: CASSSLTGHRDF. CDR3 DNA sequence: TGTGCCAGCAGTTCATTGACAGGCCATCGGGACTTC.

This clonotype showed up many times. CDR3 nucleotides: TGCGCCAGCAGCCCACCGGGGGGGAGCGCAGATACGCAGTATTTT. It translates to CASSPPGGSADTQYF. The chain has TRBV5-1 and TRBJ2-3, with TRBD2 identical over 8 bases. The CDR3 totals 15 residues. After removal of 4 bases from V and 4 bases from J, the junction contained 8 bases not matched to a gene. Germline CDR1 reads SGHRS; CDR2 reads YFSETQ.

The genes are TRBV11-2 and TRBJ2-5; weak D call: TRBD2 (6 bases). The germline V gene encodes CDR1 SGHAT and CDR2 FQNNGV. V gave up 0 bases and J gave up 5 bases, with 19 bases separating them. This CDR3 contains 17 residues. The CDR3 sequence: CASSLDYLRGGRETQYF. The CDR3 nucleotides read TGTGCCAGCAGCTTAGATTATTTGCGGGGAGGAAGGGAGACCCAGTACTTC.

The rearrangement uses TRBV20-1 and TRBJ2-4; 9 positions agree with TRBD2. J was trimmed by 0 bases and V by 4 bases; bases with no gene match: 7. This CDR3 is 16 amino acids long. CDR1 and CDR2 from the germline V gene are DFQATT and SNEGSKA (reference sequence). DNA of the CDR3: TGCAGTGCTATTAACATAGCGGGGGTAGCCAAAAACATTCAGTACTTC. Protein: CSAINIAGVAKNIQYF.

V and J are TRBV7-2 and TRBJ2-3; no clear D. This CDR3 is 15 amino acids long. In germline, CDR1 is SGHTA, CDR2 FQGNSA. V lost 1 base and J lost 0, with 8 bases in between. The CDR3 coding sequence is TGTGCCAGCAGCTTAGACAGCGTAAGCACAGATACGCAGTATTTT. It codes for CASSLDSVSTDTQYF. Supplemented by reference TRBV7-2 and TRBJ2-3, the full variable domain reads GAGVSQSPSNKVTEKGKDVELRCDPISGHTALYWYRQSLGQGLEFLIYFQGNSAPDKSGLPSDRFSAERTGGSVSTLTIQRTQQEDSAVYLCASSLDSVSTDTQYFGPGTRLTVL.